The 19 T cell receptor beta chains reported below all come from one sample, sequenced in a study of blood T cell repertoires in COVID-19. The assay was immunoSEQ multiplex PCR, and TCRdb's table has in-frame clones only and misses some. Of under 250,000 clones listed, around 80% were seen once; the top ten hold around 3.5%. Sequencing was done on a sample of peripheral blood. The receptors originated from a woman aged 18-35 years with acute or convalescent COVID-19.

The V call is TRBV7-6, the J call TRBJ2-1; D might be TRBD2 (6 bases). The germline V gene has CDR1 SGHVS and CDR2 FNYEAQ. The CDR3 extends over 16 amino acids. V dropped 5 bases and J dropped 0 bases, with 14 bases sitting between them. The CDR3, as DNA: TGTGCCAGCAGCCCCACCTCTAGCGACTCCTACAATGAGCAGTTCTTC. It specifies CASSPTSSDSYNEQFF.

The chain recombines TRBV4-1 with TRBJ1-1; 7 nucleotides line up with TRBD1. CDR1 is MGHRA, CDR2 YSYEKL, per germline. There are 17 residues in the CDR3. V lost 0 bases, J lost 4 bases, and 11 bases stayed unmatched. The CDR3 sequence: CASSQDGLQGLGTEAFF. CDR3 sequence (DNA): TGCGCCAGCAGCCAAGATGGGTTACAGGGGCTGGGCACTGAAGCTTTCTTT.

The genes are TRBV25-1 and TRBJ1-4; perhaps TRBD1 as D (6 bases). CDR3 length: 15 amino acids. Germline V gene sequence: CDR1 MGHDK, CDR2 SYGVNS. The germline V and J ends were trimmed by 3 bases and 6 bases, with 14 bases remaining between them. The DNA for the CDR3 is TGTGCCAGCAGTGATATGGGGGGGGGCGATGAAAAACTGTTTTTT. The encoded protein is CASSDMGGGDEKLFF.

The chain couples TRBV19 to TRBJ1-5, with D uncertain. CDR1 is LNHDA, CDR2 SQIVND, per germline (reference sequence). The CDR3 runs 15 residues. The V end lost 7 bases, the J end lost 0 bases, and 13 bases lay between the germline ends. The CDR3 DNA sequence: TGTGCCAGTACCGCGGGTGGGTTTAGCAATCAGCCCCAGCATTTT. It codes for CASTAGGFSNQPQHF.

The chain carries TRBV12-3 or TRBV12-4 and TRBJ1-3; 8 positions match TRBD1. J lost 2 bases, V lost 10 bases, and 4 bases had no gene match. This CDR3 spans 13 amino acids. Here the CDR3 DNA reads TGTGCCACGACGACAGGGGCTGGAAACACCATATATTTT. Residues: CATTTGAGNTIYF.

This clone was detected only once. The chain joins TRBV7-2 to TRBJ1-2, with 7 bases that match TRBD1. The V and J ends lost 4 bases and 4 bases, in that order; junction bases with no gene match: 6. The CDR3 has 14 residues. The germline CDR1 and CDR2 sequences are SGHTA and FQGNSA. DNA for the CDR3: TGTGCCAGCAGCTCTACAGGGGTTGGCTATGGCTACACCTTC. Its translation: CASSSTGVGYGYTF.

The rearrangement uses TRBV6-5 and TRBJ2-5; maybe TRBD2 (5 bases). The CDR3 has 13 amino acids. CDR1 MNHEY and CDR2 SVGAGI come from the germline V gene. V lost 3 bases and J lost 7, with 12 bases in between. DNA of the CDR3: TGTGCCAGCAGTTATGAGCGGCTCGGGACCCAGTACTTC. Protein: CASSYERLGTQYF.

The chain carries TRBV4-3 and TRBJ2-7; possible D gene TRBD1, 6 bases. V was clipped by 3 bases and J by 1 base, with 10 bases between them. The CDR3 extends over 14 amino acids. Germline assignment: CDR1 LGHNA and CDR2 YSLEER. CDR3 DNA sequence: TGCGCCAGCAGCCAGGGACATCAATCCTACGAGCAGTACTTC. Translating gives CASSQGHQSYEQYF.

V usage is TRBV29-1 and J usage is TRBJ2-7, with D tentatively TRBD1 (6 bases). Per the germline V gene, CDR1 is SQVTM and CDR2 is ANQGSEA. V lost 4 bases and J 4 bases, leaving 20 bases between the germline ends. The CDR3 is made up of 15 amino acids. DNA of the CDR3: TGCAGCGTTGTTGCTCTCGGGCAGGGGAATTACGAGCAGTACTTC. It encodes CSVVALGQGNYEQYF.

This clone came up once. This chain uses TRBV19 with TRBJ2-7; 7 nucleotides match TRBD1. This CDR3 comprises 15 residues. Germline V lookup: CDR1 LNHDA, CDR2 SQIVND (reference sequence). The V segment lost 5 bases and the J segment 0 bases; nucleotides outside the gene matches: 7. This chain's CDR3 is CASSAQGTSSYEQYF. The CDR3 DNA follows: TGTGCCAGTAGTGCACAGGGGACCAGCTCCTACGAGCAGTACTTC. Combining the CDR3 with reference TRBV19 and TRBJ2-7 gives the whole variable domain DGGITQSPKYLFRKEGQNVTLSCEQNLNHDAMYWYRQDPGQGLRLIYYSQIVNDFQKGDIAEGYSVSREKKESFPLTVTSAQKNPTAFYLCASSAQGTSSYEQYFGPGTRLTVT.

The chain is built from TRBV7-9 and TRBJ2-3, with D perhaps TRBD2 (5 bases). The V gene's germline CDR1 is SEHNR and CDR2 FQNEAQ (reference sequence). The length of the CDR3 is 15 residues. Trimming removed 4 bases from V and 0 bases from J, with 11 bases in between. As DNA, the CDR3 is TGTGCCAGCAGCTCGGACTGGTCGAGCACAGATACGCAGTATTTT. Its translation: CASSSDWSSTDTQYF.

The chain uses TRBV14 and TRBJ1-2; tentative D call: TRBD1 (6 bases). CDR3 size: 13 residues. The V end was cut by 4 bases, the J end by 8 bases, with 14 bases between. CDR1 is SGHDN, CDR2 FVKESK, per germline. CDR3 region: CASSRTTGYGYTF. The CDR3 coding sequence is TGTGCCAGCAGCCGGACCACAGGGTACGGCTACACCTTC.

This chain links TRBV9 with TRBJ1-6; 9 nucleotides match TRBD1. The V gene's germline CDR1 is SGDLS and CDR2 YYNGEE. V trimming: 6 bases; J trimming: 10 bases; junction bases outside the gene matches: 5. The CDR3 length is 13 residues. CDR3 protein: CASNRDRASPLHF. The CDR3 coding sequence is TGTGCCAGCAATCGGGACAGGGCGTCACCCCTCCACTTT.

The chain links TRBV23-1 to TRBJ1-5; a weak D match, TRBD1 (6 bases). TRBV23-1 is treated as an ORF (open reading frame) with a function not yet certain. The V end was cut by 5 bases, the J end by 3 bases, with 11 bases between. The CDR3 covers 14 residues. The CDR3 sequence: CASSSGANNQPQHF. CDR3 in DNA: TGCGCCAGCAGTTCAGGGGCGAACAATCAGCCCCAGCATTTT.

This chain uses TRBV18 with TRBJ1-1; perhaps TRBD1 as D (6 bases). This CDR3 comprises 13 residues. Trimming removed 6 bases at V and 1 base at J, with 9 bases between. In germline, CDR1 is KGHSH, CDR2 LQKENI. CDR3 coding DNA: TGTGCCAGCTCGAGGGACAAGAACACTGAAGCTTTCTTT. Its translation is CASSRDKNTEAFF.

The chain joins TRBV4-3 to TRBJ2-5; 7 bases are a match to TRBD2. Germline CDR1 LGHNA, CDR2 YSLEER. The CDR3 is 15 amino acids. The V gene end was trimmed by 4 bases and the J gene end by 7 bases; junction bases not matched to a gene: 12. CDR3 sequence (DNA): TGCGCCAGCAGCCCACTTTTTGGGGGGGAAAGGACCCAGTACTTC. The encoded protein is CASSPLFGGERTQYF.

The chain links TRBV15 to TRBJ1-6, with a tentative D call TRBD1 (5 bases). This CDR3 contains 14 residues. With 4 bases removed from V and 10 bases from J, the gap between germline ends came to 14 bases. From germline, CDR1 is LNHNV and CDR2 YYDKDF (reference sequence). In nucleotides, the CDR3 is TGTGCCACCAGCAACAGACAGAAGGGCTCACCCCTCCACTTT. This codes for CATSNRQKGSPLHF. Combining the CDR3 with reference TRBV15 and TRBJ1-6 gives the whole variable domain DAMVIQNPRYQVTQFGKPVTLSCSQTLNHNVMYWYQQKSSQAPKLLFHYYDKDFNNEADTPDNFQSRRPNTSFCFLDIRSPGLGDTAMYLCATSNRQKGSPLHFGNGTRLTVT.

The chain is built from TRBV29-1 and TRBJ1-4; D is perhaps TRBD1 (5 bases). The CDR3 has 12 amino acids. CDR1 is SQVTM, CDR2 ANQGSEA, per germline. V lost 5 bases and J lost 7, with 11 bases in between. CDR3 DNA sequence: TGCAGCGTTTCTAGGGGAGGTGAAAAACTGTTTTTT. Amino acids: CSVSRGGEKLFF.

V and J are TRBV6-2 or TRBV6-3 and TRBJ1-2; D is perhaps TRBD1 (5 bases). The CDR3 has 14 amino acids. Germline V gene sequence: CDR1 MNHEY, CDR2 SVGEGT. Trimming cost V 1 base and J 8 bases, with 14 bases left between them. CDR3 sequence: CASSYWAGPGGYTF. CDR3 DNA sequence: TGTGCCAGCAGTTACTGGGCAGGGCCGGGCGGCTACACCTTC.